What follows are 8 T cell receptor beta chains derived from one specimen sequenced in a study of memory CD8 T cells in hepatitis C reinfection. Time point given: late/post reinfection, 12 to 24 weeks after detection. The sorted cells went straight to TCR sequencing with no prior in vitro expansion. Sequencing used immunoSEQ multiplex PCR; TCRdb keeps in-frame clones, though not all of them. There are about 50,000 clones in the sample; 75% to 90% occur only once, and around 0.78% lies in the top ten. Sequenced sample: naive CD8+ T cells sorted from blood. The receptors shown here come from a man younger than 30 with hepatitis C virus infection.

This clone is a singleton in its sample. At one end, the junction sequence differs from germline, possibly due to a read error. Other DNA sequences from this sample encode an identical CDR3 as well. The rearrangement joins TRBV10-2 to TRBJ2-2; 11 bases line up with TRBD2. The CDR3 extends over 15 amino acids. Looked up from germline, CDR1 is WSHSY and CDR2 is SAAADI. The CDR3 is CASSFSGGANGELFF. The CDR3, as DNA: TGCGCCAGCAGTTTTAGCGGGGGGGCCAACGGGGAGCTGTTCTTT.

This clone was counted a single time. The chain joins TRBV5-1 to TRBJ2-7; the match to TRBD1 covers 8 bases. CDR1 SGHRS and CDR2 YFSETQ come from the germline V gene. V trimming: 0 bases; J trimming: 4 bases; junction bases outside the gene matches: 6. This CDR3 spans 15 amino acids. The chain's CDR3 is CASSLGGTGVYEQYF. As DNA, the CDR3 is TGCGCCAGCAGCTTGGGGGGGACAGGAGTTTACGAGCAGTACTTC.

The V call is TRBV27, the J call TRBJ2-1; 8 bases fit TRBD1. From germline, CDR1 is MNHEY and CDR2 SMNVEV (reference sequence). V was pared by 4 bases and J by 4 bases, with 6 bases of the junction left unmatched. CDR3 length equals 15 residues. CDR3 in DNA: TGTGCCAGCAGTTGGGGGACAGGATTTTACAATGAGCAGTTCTTC. It encodes CASSWGTGFYNEQFF.

The rearrangement joins TRBV10-1 to TRBJ2-3, with 8 bases that match TRBD2. This CDR3 region has 16 residues. V was clipped by 4 bases and J by 2 bases; unmatched bases: 8. The V gene's germline CDR1 is WNHNN and CDR2 SYGVQD (reference sequence). The CDR3 DNA follows: TGCGCCAGCAGTGTAAATAGCGGGAAGGACACAGATACGCAGTATTTT. Its protein is CASSVNSGKDTDTQYF.

The V and J genes are TRBV7-7 and TRBJ1-1; D unclear. With 2 bases removed from V and 7 bases from J, the gap between germline ends came to 11 bases. From germline, CDR1 is SSHAT and CDR2 FNYEAQ (reference sequence). CDR3 length: 13 amino acids. The CDR3 bases are TGTGCCAGCAGCTTATCCTCTACGGGTGAAGCTTTCTTT. Encoded protein: CASSLSSTGEAFF. The full variable domain, rest sourced from reference TRBV7-7 and TRBJ1-1, is GAGVSQSPRYKVTKRGQDVTLRCDPISSHATLYWYQQALGQGPEFLTYFNYEAQPDKSGLPSDRFSAERPEGSISTLTIQRTEQRDSAMYRCASSLSSTGEAFFGQGTRLTVV.

The gene calls are TRBV27 and TRBJ1-4; 7 bases agree with TRBD1. The CDR3 contains 16 residues. Germline assignment: CDR1 MNHEY and CDR2 SMNVEV (reference sequence). The V gene end was trimmed by 5 bases and the J gene end by 4 bases; junction bases not matched to a gene: 10. The CDR3 protein is CASSPMDGTVNEKLFF. CDR3 bases: TGTGCCAGCAGTCCGATGGACGGGACAGTTAATGAAAAACTGTTTTTT.

V and J are TRBV2 and TRBJ2-7; TRBD2 matches at 8 bases. V lost 6 bases and J lost 2; bases outside the gene matches: 9. The CDR3 has 15 amino acids. Germline lookup yields CDR1 SNHLY and CDR2 FYNNEI. CDR3 nucleotide sequence: TGTGCCAGCAGCTACCTCGGGGGGGCACCCTACGAGCAGTACTTC. Translating gives CASSYLGGAPYEQYF.

Here the CDR3 DNA reads TGTGCCAGCGGGACAGATGGAAACACCATATATTTT. Encoded protein: CASGTDGNTIYF. The chain uses TRBV27 and TRBJ1-3; 7 bases align to TRBD1. The CDR3 spans 12 residues. Germline V lookup: CDR1 MNHEY, CDR2 SMNVEV (reference sequence). V trimming: 8 bases; J trimming: 3 bases; junction bases outside the gene matches: 1.